This T cell receptor beta chain was sequenced during a study of persistence of HIV-infected CD4 T cells. Nonspecific anti-CD3/anti-CD28 bead stimulation represents the broad CD4+ T cell repertoire. CD4+ T cells upregulating both CD40 ligand and CD69 were sorted as responding cells. CD4+ T cell counts exceeded 400 cells/uL; CMV serology was positive. Note on this clone: Its target is unknown.

Germline lookup yields CDR1 GTSNPN and CDR2 SVGIG (reference sequence). Trimming left V 2 bases short and J 1 base short, with 14 bases between. The CDR3 spans 15 residues. The immunoSEQ assay was version 4, run in survey mode. Profiling relied on immunoSEQ multiplex PCR, and the TCRdb table lists in-frame clones only, not all of them. Here the sample spans more than 35,000 clones, approximately 88% being singletons. This material consisted of CD4+ T cells sorted from PBMCs after roughly 18-hour stimulation, taken from a patient who received antiretroviral therapy. This clonotype was obtained from an adult man with HIV who was CMV-seropositive. The chain employs TRBV30 and TRBJ1-1, with D possibly TRBD1 on 5 matching bases. The CDR3 loop is CAWSPWGPPNTEAFF. CDR3 sequence (DNA): TGTGCCTGGAGTCCCTGGGGACCGCCGAACACTGAAGCTTTCTTT.